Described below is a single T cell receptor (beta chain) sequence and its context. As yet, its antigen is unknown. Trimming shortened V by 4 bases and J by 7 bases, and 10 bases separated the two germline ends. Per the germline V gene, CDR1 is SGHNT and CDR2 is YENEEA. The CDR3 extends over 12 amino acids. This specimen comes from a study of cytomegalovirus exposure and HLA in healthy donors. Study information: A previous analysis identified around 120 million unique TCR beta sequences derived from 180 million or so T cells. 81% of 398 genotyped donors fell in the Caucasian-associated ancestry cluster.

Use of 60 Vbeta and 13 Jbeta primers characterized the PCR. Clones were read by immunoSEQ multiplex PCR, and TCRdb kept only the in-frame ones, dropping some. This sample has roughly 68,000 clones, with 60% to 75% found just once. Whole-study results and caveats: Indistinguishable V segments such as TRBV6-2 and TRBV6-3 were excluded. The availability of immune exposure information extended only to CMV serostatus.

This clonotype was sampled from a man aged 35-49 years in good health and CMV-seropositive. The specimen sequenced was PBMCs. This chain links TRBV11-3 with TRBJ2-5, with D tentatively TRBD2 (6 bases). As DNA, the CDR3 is TGTGCCAGCAGCTATCAACTAGCGACCCAGTACTTC. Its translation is CASSYQLATQYF.